A selection of T cell receptor beta chains follows, all from one sample in a study of blood T cells in healthy people across ages. TCRdb passed the 5' RACE reads through MiXCR, listing each CDR3 protein once. Of about 1,400,000 distinct CDR3 sequences in the sample, around two fifths are singletons; the top ten hold under 8%. Sequencing was done on a sample of blood. The receptors come from a woman between 18 and 29 years old in good health. CDR3s leave out the opening cysteine and the closing phenylalanine or tryptophan.

CDR3 protein	V gene
ASSDPGQGTNTEAF	TRBV25-1
ASTTTYSDNEQF	TRBV2
ASSIQAGGSTDTQY	TRBV9
ASSPEKLF	TRBV2
ASSLSPPGVAGFNEQF	TRBV27
ASSKDSVQPQH	TRBV3-1
ASGFDTGGDNYGYT	TRBV12-5
ASSSRMGRDSTDTQY	TRBV12-3/TRBV12-4
ASGPGEGTDTQY	TRBV12-5
SARTGESYGYT	TRBV20-1
ASSDQSSGNTIY	TRBV12-3/TRBV12-4
SVRLAGTPWDEQF	TRBV29-1
ASSYGGGAGDKNIQY	TRBV6-2/TRBV6-3
ASSISKDVTEAF	TRBV9
ASSYSREDEQY	TRBV6-7
SAGTSGGISYEQY	TRBV20-1
ASALGGYEQF	TRBV18
ASSRASGASTDTQY	TRBV5-6
ASSLGQGKSTEAF	TRBV5-1
ASSLQPGPQGYGYT	TRBV7-2
ASSRGQGVTDTQY	TRBV9
ANSLTGTEWDEQF	TRBV12-3/TRBV12-4
ASHRGVYEQY	TRBV30
SAREGRLAGYNEQY	TRBV20-1
ASSQEGLEFTDTQY	TRBV4-1
ASSQSQGAQPQH	TRBV3-1
ASSQGFTTNEKLF	TRBV3-1
ASSLLGTDVYEQY	TRBV27
ASSDLAGETQF	TRBV2
ASGLAGGPTDTQY	TRBV5-1
AISESFGAGVSYEQY	TRBV10-3
ASSLDAGGRVYEQY	TRBV4-1
AISPTGGSFPQH	TRBV10-3
AVLTNTEAF	TRBV10-3
ASSYPGGFTDTQY	TRBV6-2/TRBV6-3
SVWGRGENYGYT	TRBV29-1
SARPLATHNEQF	TRBV20-1
ASSHGLWDPKDNEQY	TRBV4-1